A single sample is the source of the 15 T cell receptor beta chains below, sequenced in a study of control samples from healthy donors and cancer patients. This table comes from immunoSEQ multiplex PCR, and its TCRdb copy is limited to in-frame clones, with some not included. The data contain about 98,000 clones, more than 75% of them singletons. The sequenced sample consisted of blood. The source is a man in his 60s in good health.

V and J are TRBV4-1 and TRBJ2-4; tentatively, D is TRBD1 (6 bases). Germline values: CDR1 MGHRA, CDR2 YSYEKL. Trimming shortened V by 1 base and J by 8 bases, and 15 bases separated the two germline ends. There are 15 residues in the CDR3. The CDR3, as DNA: TGCGCCAGCAGCCAAGGGTTAATGGGGGCGGACATTCAGTACTTC. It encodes CASSQGLMGADIQYF.

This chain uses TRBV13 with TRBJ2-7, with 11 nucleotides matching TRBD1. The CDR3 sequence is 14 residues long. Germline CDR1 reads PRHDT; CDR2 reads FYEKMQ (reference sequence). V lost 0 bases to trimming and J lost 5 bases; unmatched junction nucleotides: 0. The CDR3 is CASSLGGQGDEQYF. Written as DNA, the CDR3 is TGTGCCAGCAGCTTAGGGGGACAGGGGGACGAGCAGTACTTC.

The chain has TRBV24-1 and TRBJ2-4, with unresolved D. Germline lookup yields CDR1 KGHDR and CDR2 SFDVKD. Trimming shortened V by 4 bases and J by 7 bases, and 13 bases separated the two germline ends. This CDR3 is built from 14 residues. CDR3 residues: CATSDRTPDNIQYF. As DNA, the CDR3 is TGTGCCACCAGTGACCGGACCCCAGACAACATTCAGTACTTC.

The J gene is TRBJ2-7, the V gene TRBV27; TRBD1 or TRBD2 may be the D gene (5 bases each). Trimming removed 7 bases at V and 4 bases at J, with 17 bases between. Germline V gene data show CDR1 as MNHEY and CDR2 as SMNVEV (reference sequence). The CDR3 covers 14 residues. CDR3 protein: CASNSRREKYEQYF. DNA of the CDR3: TGTGCCAGCAATTCCCGCAGGGAGAAGTACGAGCAGTACTTC.

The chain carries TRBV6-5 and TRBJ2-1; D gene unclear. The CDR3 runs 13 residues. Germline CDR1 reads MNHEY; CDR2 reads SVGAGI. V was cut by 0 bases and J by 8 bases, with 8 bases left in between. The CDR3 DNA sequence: TGTGCCAGCAGTTACTCGATAGGCGATGAGCAGTTCTTC. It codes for CASSYSIGDEQFF.

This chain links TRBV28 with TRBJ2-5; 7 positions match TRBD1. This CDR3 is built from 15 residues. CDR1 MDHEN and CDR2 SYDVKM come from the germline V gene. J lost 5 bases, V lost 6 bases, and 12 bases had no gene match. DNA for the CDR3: TGTGCCAGCAGAACGACAGGGTATAGAGTGGAGACCCAGTACTTC. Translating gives CASRTTGYRVETQYF.

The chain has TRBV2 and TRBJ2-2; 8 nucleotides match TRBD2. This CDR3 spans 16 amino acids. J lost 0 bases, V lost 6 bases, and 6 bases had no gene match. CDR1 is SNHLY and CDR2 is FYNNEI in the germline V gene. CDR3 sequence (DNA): TGTGCCAGCAGATTAGAGGGACTAGCGAACACCGGGGAGCTGTTTTTT. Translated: CASRLEGLANTGELFF.

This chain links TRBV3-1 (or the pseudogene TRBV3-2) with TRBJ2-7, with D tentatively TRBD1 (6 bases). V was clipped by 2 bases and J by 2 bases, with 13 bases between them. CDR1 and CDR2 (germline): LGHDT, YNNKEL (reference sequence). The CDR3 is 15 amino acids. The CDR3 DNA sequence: TGTGCCAGCAGCCAACCAGGGGTTGGGACCTACGAGCAGTACTTC. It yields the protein CASSQPGVGTYEQYF.

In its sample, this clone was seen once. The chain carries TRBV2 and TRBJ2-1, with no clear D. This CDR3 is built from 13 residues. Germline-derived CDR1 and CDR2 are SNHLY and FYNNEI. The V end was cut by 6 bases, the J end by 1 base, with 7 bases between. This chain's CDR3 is CASSAFSYNEQFF. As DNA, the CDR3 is TGTGCCAGCAGCGCATTTTCCTACAATGAGCAGTTCTTC.

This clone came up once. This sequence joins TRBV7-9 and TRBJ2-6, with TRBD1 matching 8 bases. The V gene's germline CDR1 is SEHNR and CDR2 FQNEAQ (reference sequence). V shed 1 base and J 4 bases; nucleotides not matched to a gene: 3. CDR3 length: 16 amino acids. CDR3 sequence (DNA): TGTGCCAGCAGCTTAGGACAGGGGTCCGGGGCCAACGTCCTGACTTTC. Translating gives CASSLGQGSGANVLTF.

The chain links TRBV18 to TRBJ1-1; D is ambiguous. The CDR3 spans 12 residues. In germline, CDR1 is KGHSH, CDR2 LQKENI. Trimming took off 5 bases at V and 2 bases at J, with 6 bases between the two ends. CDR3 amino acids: CASSDDNTEAFF. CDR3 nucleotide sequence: TGTGCCAGCTCAGATGACAACACTGAAGCTTTCTTT.

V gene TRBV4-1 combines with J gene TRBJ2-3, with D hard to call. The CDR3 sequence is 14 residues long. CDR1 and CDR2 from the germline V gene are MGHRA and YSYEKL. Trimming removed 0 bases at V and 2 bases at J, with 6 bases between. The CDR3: CASSQDPATDTQYF. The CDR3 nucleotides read TGCGCCAGCAGCCAAGACCCCGCCACAGATACGCAGTATTTT.

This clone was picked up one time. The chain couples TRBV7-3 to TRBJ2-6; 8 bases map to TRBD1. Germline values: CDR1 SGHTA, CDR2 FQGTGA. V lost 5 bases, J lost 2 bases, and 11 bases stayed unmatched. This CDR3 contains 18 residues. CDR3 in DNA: TGTGCCAGCAGCCCCGGGACAGGCGTTAGGACTGGGGCCAACGTCCTGACTTTC. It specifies CASSPGTGVRTGANVLTF.

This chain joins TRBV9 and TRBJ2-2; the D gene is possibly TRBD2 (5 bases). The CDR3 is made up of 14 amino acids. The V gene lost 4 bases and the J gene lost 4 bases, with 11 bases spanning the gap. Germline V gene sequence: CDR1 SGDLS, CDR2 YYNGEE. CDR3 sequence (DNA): TGTGCCAGCAGCAGTGTGGCGGGCACCGGGGAGCTGTTTTTT. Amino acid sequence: CASSSVAGTGELFF.

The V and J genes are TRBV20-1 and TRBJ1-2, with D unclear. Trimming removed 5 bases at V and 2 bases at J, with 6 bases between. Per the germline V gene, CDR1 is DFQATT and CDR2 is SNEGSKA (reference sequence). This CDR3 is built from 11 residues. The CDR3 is CSARVNYGYTF. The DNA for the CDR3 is TGCAGTGCTCGGGTGAACTATGGCTACACCTTC.